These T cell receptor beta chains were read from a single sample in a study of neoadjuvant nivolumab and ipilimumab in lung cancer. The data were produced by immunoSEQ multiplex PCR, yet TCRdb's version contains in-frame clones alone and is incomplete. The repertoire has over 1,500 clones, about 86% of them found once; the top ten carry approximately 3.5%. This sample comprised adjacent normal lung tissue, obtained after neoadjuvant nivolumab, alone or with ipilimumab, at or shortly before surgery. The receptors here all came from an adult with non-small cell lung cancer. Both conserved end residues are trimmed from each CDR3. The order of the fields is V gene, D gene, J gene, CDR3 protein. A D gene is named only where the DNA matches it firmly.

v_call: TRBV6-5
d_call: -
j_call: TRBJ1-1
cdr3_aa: ASSYTPNTEAF

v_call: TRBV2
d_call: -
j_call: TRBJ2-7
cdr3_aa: ASRNRDTRGEQY

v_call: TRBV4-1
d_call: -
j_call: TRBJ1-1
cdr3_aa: ASSQGGRAEAF

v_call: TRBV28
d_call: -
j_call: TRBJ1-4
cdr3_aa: ASKIPGTQNEKLF

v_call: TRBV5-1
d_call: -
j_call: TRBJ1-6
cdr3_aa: ASSLKGQGGSPLH

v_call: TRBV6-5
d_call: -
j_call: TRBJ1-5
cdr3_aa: ASSRGVSGNQPQH

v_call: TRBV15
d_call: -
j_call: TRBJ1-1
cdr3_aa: ATSEGPRRGAF

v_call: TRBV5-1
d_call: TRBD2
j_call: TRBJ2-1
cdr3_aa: ASSVTSGGYNEQF

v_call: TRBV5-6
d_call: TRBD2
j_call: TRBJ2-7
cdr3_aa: ASLGLAGDSYEQY

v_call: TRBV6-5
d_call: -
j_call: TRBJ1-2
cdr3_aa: ASSYSISGGSYGYT

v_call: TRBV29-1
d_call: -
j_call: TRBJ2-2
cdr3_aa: SVESGANTGELF

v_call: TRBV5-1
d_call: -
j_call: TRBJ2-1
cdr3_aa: ASSLGSYNEQF

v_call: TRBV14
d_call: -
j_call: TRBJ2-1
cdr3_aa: ASSQARGGWYNEQF

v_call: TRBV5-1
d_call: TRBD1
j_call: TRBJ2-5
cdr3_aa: ASSPTGAGETQY

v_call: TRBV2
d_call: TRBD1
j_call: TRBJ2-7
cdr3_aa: ASSSTGGPREQY

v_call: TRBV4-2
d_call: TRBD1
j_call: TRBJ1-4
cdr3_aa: ASSLRDRGRSEKLF

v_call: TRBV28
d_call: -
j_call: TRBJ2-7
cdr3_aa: ASSPTDRIAYEQY

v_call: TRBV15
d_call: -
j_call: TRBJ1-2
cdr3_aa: ATSRDRGQGRMNGYT

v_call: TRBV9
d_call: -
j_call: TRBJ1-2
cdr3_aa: ASSVEGGEGYT

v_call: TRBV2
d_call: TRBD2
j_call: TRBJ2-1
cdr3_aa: ASSEFASGSSYNEQF

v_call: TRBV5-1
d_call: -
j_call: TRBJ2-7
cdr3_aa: ASSLSSYEQY

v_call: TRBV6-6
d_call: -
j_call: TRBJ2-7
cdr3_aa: ASSGGAHEQY

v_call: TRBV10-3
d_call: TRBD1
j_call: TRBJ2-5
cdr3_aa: ATNRDREETQY

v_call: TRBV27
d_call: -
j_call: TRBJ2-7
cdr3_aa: ASSLLTGGGPHEQY

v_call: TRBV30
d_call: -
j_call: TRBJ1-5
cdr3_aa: ASTGPGLADQPQH

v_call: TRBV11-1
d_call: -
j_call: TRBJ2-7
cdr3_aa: ASSLWGANEQY

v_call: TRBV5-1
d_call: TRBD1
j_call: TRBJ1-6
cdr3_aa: ASTERTGDGSPLH

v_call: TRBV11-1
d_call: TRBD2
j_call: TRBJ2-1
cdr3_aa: ASSLWTSGGTVEQF

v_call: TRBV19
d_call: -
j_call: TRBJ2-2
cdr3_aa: ASSDANTGELF

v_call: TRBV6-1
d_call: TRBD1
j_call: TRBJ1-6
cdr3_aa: ASSARQGNNSPLH

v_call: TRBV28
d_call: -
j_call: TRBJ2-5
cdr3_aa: ASSLPGHQETQY

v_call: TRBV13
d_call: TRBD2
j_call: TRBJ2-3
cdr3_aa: ASSLGGADTQY

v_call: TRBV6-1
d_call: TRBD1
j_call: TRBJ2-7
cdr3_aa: ASQTTGAAYEQY

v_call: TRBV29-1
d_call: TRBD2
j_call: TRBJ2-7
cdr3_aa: SVDTAGGPYEQY

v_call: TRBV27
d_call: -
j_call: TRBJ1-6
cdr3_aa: ASSLGGNSPLH

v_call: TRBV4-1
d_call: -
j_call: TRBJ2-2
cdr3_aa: ASSQVEAAGELF

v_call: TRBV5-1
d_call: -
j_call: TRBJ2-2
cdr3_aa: ASSLRPGDTGELF

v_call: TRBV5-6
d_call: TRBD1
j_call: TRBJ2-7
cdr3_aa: ASSLGFGQGYEQY

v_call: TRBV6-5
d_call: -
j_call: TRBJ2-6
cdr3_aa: ASLRDFSGANVLT

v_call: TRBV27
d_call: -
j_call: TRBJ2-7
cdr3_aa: ASNGDSYEQY

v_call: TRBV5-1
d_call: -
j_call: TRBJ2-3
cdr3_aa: ASSLIGDSTDTQY

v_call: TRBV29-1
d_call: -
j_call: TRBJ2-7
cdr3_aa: SVRGSDEQY

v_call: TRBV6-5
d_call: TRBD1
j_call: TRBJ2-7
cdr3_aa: ASSLGQGPYEQY

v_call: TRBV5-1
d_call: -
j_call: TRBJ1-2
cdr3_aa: ASSLEDRPWGYT

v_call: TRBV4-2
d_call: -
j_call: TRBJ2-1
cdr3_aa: ASSPGERYNEQF

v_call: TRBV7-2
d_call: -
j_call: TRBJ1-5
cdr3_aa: ASSLAGGANQPQH

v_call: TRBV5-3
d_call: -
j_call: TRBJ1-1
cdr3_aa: ARSFSEAF

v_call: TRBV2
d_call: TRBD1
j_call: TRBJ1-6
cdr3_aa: ASSRQGNWDSPLH